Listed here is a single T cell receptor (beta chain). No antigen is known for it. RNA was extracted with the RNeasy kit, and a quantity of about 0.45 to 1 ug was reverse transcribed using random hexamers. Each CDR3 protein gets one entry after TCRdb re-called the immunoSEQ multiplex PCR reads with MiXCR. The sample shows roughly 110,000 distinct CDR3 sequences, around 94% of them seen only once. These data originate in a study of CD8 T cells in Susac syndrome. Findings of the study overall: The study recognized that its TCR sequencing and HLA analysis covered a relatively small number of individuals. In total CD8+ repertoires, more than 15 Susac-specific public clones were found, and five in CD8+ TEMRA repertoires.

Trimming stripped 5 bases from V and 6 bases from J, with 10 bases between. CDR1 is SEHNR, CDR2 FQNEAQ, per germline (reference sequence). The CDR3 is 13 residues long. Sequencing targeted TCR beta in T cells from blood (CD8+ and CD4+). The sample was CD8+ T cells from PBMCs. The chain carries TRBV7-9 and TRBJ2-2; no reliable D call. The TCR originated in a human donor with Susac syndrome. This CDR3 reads CASSLYDPGELFF. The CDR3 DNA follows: TGTGCCAGCAGCCTCTATGATCCCGGGGAGCTGTTTTTT.